Shown below are 24 T cell receptor beta chains from a single sample sequenced in a study of regulatory T cells in long-lasting Graves disease. According to the study, TCR beta libraries were built with iRepertoire HTBI primers and CDR3-region Arm-PCR. TCRdb reprocessed the multiplex PCR reads with MiXCR, giving one entry per CDR3 protein. The repertoire holds about 420,000 distinct CDR3 sequences, with 20% to 30% as singletons. Described time point: persistent/refractory GD, antithyroid drugs over 5 years with positive TRAb. Following extraction of RNA from PBMCs, that RNA was used to make the TCR library. The source material was peripheral blood mononuclear cells (PBMCs), sampled when the disease was refractory, from a patient treated with antithyroid drugs. These receptor sequences come from a female donor with Graves disease.

This clonotype was picked up a small number of times. The chain links TRBV20-1 to TRBJ1-1, with no clear D. CDR3 length equals 16 residues. Per germline, CDR1 DFQATT and CDR2 SNEGSKA (reference sequence). The ends were cut back, 0 bases at V and 6 bases at J, with 20 bases in the middle. CDR3 nucleotide sequence: TGCAGTGCTAGAGATCGAGGTCGGGCACTAAGCGCTGAAGCTTTCTTT. Translation gives CSARDRGRALSAEAFF.

The chain joins TRBV29-1 to TRBJ2-3; 7 bases fit TRBD1. V was clipped by 7 bases and J by 2 bases; unmatched bases: 15. The CDR3 has 16 amino acids. The germline V gene encodes CDR1 SQVTM and CDR2 ANQGSEA. The CDR3, as DNA: TGCAGCGGGATCGGGACAGAGAGGGGTAACACAGATACGCAGTATTTT. It codes for CSGIGTERGNTDTQYF.

This clonotype was seen repeatedly, ten times or more. The rearrangement joins TRBV28 to TRBJ2-7, with a tentative D call TRBD1 (5 bases). This CDR3 contains 16 residues. Germline V CDR1 and CDR2: MDHEN, SYDVKM. Trimming cost V 4 bases and J 1 base, with 17 bases left between them. CDR3 sequence (DNA): TGTGCCAGCAGTTCGGTTCCTGGGAAGGGGTCCTACGAGCAGTACTTC. This sequence encodes CASSSVPGKGSYEQYF.

This clonotype was seen a few times. The rearrangement joins TRBV9 to TRBJ1-1; D perhaps matches TRBD1 (5 bases). The CDR3 consists of 14 residues. Trimming removed 4 bases from V and 4 bases from J, with 14 bases in between. In germline, CDR1 is SGDLS, CDR2 YYNGEE. Here the CDR3 DNA reads TGTGCCAGCAGCTTCGTGGGGAGGGGCACTGAAGCTTTCTTT. It encodes CASSFVGRGTEAFF.

This clonotype was seen ten or more times. The V gene is TRBV28, the J gene TRBJ2-5; D call uncertain. V lost 5 bases and J 3 bases, leaving 10 bases between the germline ends. The CDR3 is 13 amino acids. Germline lookup yields CDR1 MDHEN and CDR2 SYDVKM. The CDR3 bases are TGTGCCAGCAGTGTGACGTTCAAAGAGACCCAGTACTTC. As protein: CASSVTFKETQYF.

This clonotype came up a few times. This chain links TRBV3-1 with TRBJ1-1, with D possibly matching TRBD1 (6 bases). The germline CDR1 and CDR2 sequences are LGHDT and YNNKEL (reference sequence). CDR3 length: 14 amino acids. Trimming cost V 4 bases and J 4 bases, with 13 bases left between them. CDR3 residues: CASSPLVGATEAFF. As DNA, the CDR3 is TGTGCCAGCAGCCCTCTCGTGGGGGCCACTGAAGCTTTCTTT. Variable domain in full (rest from reference TRBV3-1 and TRBJ1-1): DTAVSQTPKYLVTQMGNDKSIKCEQNLGHDTMYWYKQDSKKFLKIMFSYNNKELIINETVPNRFSPKSPDKAHLNLHINSLELGDSAVYFCASSPLVGATEAFFGQGTRLTVV.

This clonotype was counted only a few times. The V call is TRBV27, the J call TRBJ1-2; tentative D call: TRBD1 (5 bases). There are 15 residues in the CDR3. V was pared by 3 bases and J by 2 bases, with 13 bases between. In germline, CDR1 is MNHEY, CDR2 SMNVEV (reference sequence). The CDR3 DNA follows: TGTGCCAGCAGTTTTTCCGGGGCGTCCAACTATGGCTACACCTTC. Its protein is CASSFSGASNYGYTF.

This clonotype was picked up many times. This chain joins TRBV20-1 and TRBJ2-3; D is unresolved. The CDR3 has 15 amino acids. V shed 7 bases and J shed 3 bases, with 20 bases lying between them. Germline assignment: CDR1 DFQATT and CDR2 SNEGSKA (reference sequence). The CDR3 region has the DNA TGCAGTGTCGTCTCAATAGTGGGTTGGACAGATACGCAGTATTTT. Encoded protein: CSVVSIVGWTDTQYF.

In its sample, this clonotype was seen a few times. The genes are TRBV13 and TRBJ1-1; D call uncertain. The V and J ends lost 5 bases and 6 bases respectively, with 10 bases between them. The CDR3 extends over 12 amino acids. The germline gives CDR1 PRHDT, CDR2 FYEKMQ (reference sequence). CDR3 nucleotides: TGTGCCAGCAGCCCCAGCCCCGCTGAAGCTTTCTTT. Protein: CASSPSPAEAFF.

The V and J genes are TRBV28 and TRBJ1-1; 8 positions match TRBD1. The CDR3 has 16 amino acids. Germline V lookup: CDR1 MDHEN, CDR2 SYDVKM. V lost 2 bases to trimming and J lost 4 bases; unmatched junction nucleotides: 9. The CDR3 region has the DNA TGTGCCAGCAGTTTAGGGACAGGAATAATGAGCACTGAAGCTTTCTTT. Translating it yields CASSLGTGIMSTEAFF.

Notes on this clonotype: This may stem from a read error, because a much larger clone lies one nucleotide away. The chain recombines TRBV20-1 with TRBJ1-2, with D possibly TRBD1 on 5 matching bases. V lost 6 bases and J lost 4, with 12 bases in between. The germline V gene encodes CDR1 DFQATT and CDR2 SNEGSKA (reference sequence). The CDR3 loop spans 12 amino acids. The CDR3 protein is CSALGRGYGYTF. The CDR3 region has the DNA TGCAGTGCCCTCGGGAGGGGCTATGGCTACACCTTC.

This clonotype has just a few counts. The chain employs TRBV6-1 and TRBJ2-2, with 11 bases aligning to TRBD2. From germline, CDR1 is MNHNS and CDR2 SASEGT. V dropped 6 bases and J dropped 4; count of bases not matched to a gene: 10. This CDR3 has 17 amino acids. The CDR3 reads CASSPLTSGTFTGELFF. DNA for the CDR3: TGTGCCAGCAGCCCTCTGACTAGCGGGACTTTCACCGGGGAGCTGTTTTTT.

V is TRBV29-1 and J is TRBJ1-2; perhaps TRBD1 as D (6 bases). Germline V CDR1 and CDR2: SQVTM, ANQGSEA. V was clipped by 4 bases and J by 7 bases, with 16 bases between them. The CDR3 is 13 amino acids. The CDR3 DNA reads TGCAGCGTTGGGCTGGGGGGCTTTGGTGGCTACACCTTC. Protein: CSVGLGGFGGYTF.

This clonotype was observed at least ten times. The chain recombines TRBV5-6 with TRBJ2-7, with 7 bases that match TRBD1. CDR3 length equals 14 residues. V dropped 2 bases and J dropped 3; count of bases not matched to a gene: 5. CDR1 and CDR2 (germline): SGHDT, YYEEEE. The CDR3 loop reads CASSLPGQNYEQYF. The DNA of the CDR3 is TGTGCCAGCAGCTTACCGGGACAGAACTACGAGCAGTACTTC. Full variable domain (outside the CDR3, taken from reference TRBV5-6 and TRBJ2-7): DAGVTQSPTHLIKTRGQQVTLRCSPKSGHDTVSWYQQALGQGPQFIFQYYEEEERQRGNFPDRFSGHQFPNYSSELNVNALLLGDSALYLCASSLPGQNYEQYFGPGTRLTVT.

This clonotype showed up just a few times. This chain connects TRBV3-1 to TRBJ2-2; D perhaps matches TRBD2 (6 bases). CDR3 length equals 15 residues. Germline V gene sequence: CDR1 LGHDT, CDR2 YNNKEL (reference sequence). Trimming removed 1 base from V and 2 bases from J, with 8 bases in between. DNA of the CDR3: TGTGCCAGCAGCCAAGGGGGACTCAACACCGGGGAGCTGTTTTTT. This gives the protein CASSQGGLNTGELFF.

This clonotype has a count of ten or more. The CDR3 reads CASSKSGTGTKKLFF. For the CDR3, the DNA is TGTGCCAGCAGTAAATCCGGGACAGGGACGAAAAAACTGTTTTTT. This chain connects TRBV28 to TRBJ1-4, with TRBD1 identical over 9 bases. CDR1 and CDR2 (germline): MDHEN, SYDVKM. The CDR3 length is 15 residues. J lost 9 bases, V lost 5 bases, and 10 bases had no gene match.

This clonotype appeared a few times. The chain combines TRBV19 with TRBJ1-2; TRBD1 aligns across 8 bases. Germline V lookup: CDR1 LNHDA, CDR2 SQIVND (reference sequence). The CDR3 consists of 14 residues. The V gene end was trimmed by 4 bases and the J gene end by 2 bases; junction bases not matched to a gene: 3. The chain's CDR3 is CASSRQGLNYGYTF. CDR3 nucleotides: TGTGCCAGTAGTAGACAGGGGCTCAACTATGGCTACACCTTC.

This clonotype was counted between two and nine times. The gene calls are TRBV20-1 and TRBJ1-1; a weak D match, TRBD1 (6 bases). V was shortened by 5 bases and J by 2 bases, with 12 bases between the two germline ends. The CDR3 loop spans 13 amino acids. Germline-derived CDR1 and CDR2 are DFQATT and SNEGSKA (reference sequence). In nucleotides, the CDR3 is TGCAGTGCTCCCCTGACAGGAAACACTGAAGCTTTCTTT. It codes for CSAPLTGNTEAFF.

This clonotype was seen a handful of times. The chain uses TRBV12-3 or TRBV12-4 and TRBJ1-5; no definite D call. V was shortened by 7 bases and J by 0 bases, with 16 bases between the two germline ends. CDR3 size: 16 residues. Here the CDR3 DNA reads TGTGCCAGCACCCGGGTACAGCGTAATAGCAATCAGCCCCAGCATTTT. This codes for CASTRVQRNSNQPQHF.

This clonotype was seen many times. This chain uses TRBV12-3 or TRBV12-4 with TRBJ1-6; 9 bases map to TRBD1. This CDR3 is 14 amino acids long. V lost 8 bases and J lost 7; bases outside the gene matches: 6. For the CDR3, the DNA is TGTGCCAGCGCGGTAACAGGGGGCAATTCACCCCTCCACTTT. The encoded protein is CASAVTGGNSPLHF.

This clonotype was observed a handful of times. J is TRBJ1-1 and V is TRBV7-6; a weak D match, TRBD1 (6 bases). Germline CDR1 reads SGHVS; CDR2 reads FNYEAQ. The CDR3 is 13 residues long. V shed 1 base and J shed 7 bases, with 10 bases lying between them. This CDR3 is CASSLGLDSEAFF. CDR3 sequence (DNA): TGTGCCAGCAGCTTAGGTTTGGACAGTGAAGCTTTCTTT.

This rearrangement joins TRBV20-1 to TRBJ2-2; 7 bases fit TRBD2. Per germline, CDR1 DFQATT and CDR2 SNEGSKA (reference sequence). V gave up 0 bases and J gave up 4 bases; unmatched junction bases: 5. CDR3 length equals 15 residues. The CDR3 coding sequence is TGCAGTGCTAGAGATTCGGGACTACTCACCGGGGAGCTGTTTTTT. This sequence encodes CSARDSGLLTGELFF.

This clonotype came up many times. Here the CDR3 reads CASSPPPHRLARTYEQYF. The DNA of the CDR3 is TGTGCCAGCAGTCCACCCCCCCATCGGCTAGCGCGCACCTACGAGCAGTACTTC. This chain uses TRBV28 with TRBJ2-7; D perhaps matches TRBD2 (6 bases). Per the germline V gene, CDR1 is MDHEN and CDR2 is SYDVKM. The CDR3 has 18 amino acids. The V and J ends lost 5 bases and 2 bases respectively, with 25 bases between them.

The V and J genes are TRBV4-3 and TRBJ1-1; maybe TRBD1 (6 bases). This CDR3 contains 15 residues. Germline CDR1 is LGHNA and CDR2 is YSLEER. The germline V and J ends were trimmed by 7 bases and 2 bases, with 17 bases remaining between them. CDR3: CASTETGVTNTEAFF. CDR3 nucleotides: TGCGCCAGCACGGAGACAGGCGTCACAAACACTGAAGCTTTCTTT.